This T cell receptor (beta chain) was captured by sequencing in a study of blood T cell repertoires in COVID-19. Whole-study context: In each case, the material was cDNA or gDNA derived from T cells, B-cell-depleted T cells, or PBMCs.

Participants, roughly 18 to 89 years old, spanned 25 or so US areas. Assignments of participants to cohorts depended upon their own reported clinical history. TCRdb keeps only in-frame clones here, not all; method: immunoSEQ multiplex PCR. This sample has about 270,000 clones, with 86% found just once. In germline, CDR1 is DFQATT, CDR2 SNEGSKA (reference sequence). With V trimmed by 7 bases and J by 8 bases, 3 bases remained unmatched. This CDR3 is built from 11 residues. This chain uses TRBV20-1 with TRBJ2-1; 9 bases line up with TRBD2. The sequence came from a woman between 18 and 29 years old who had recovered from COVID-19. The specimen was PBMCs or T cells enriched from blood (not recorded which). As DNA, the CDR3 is TGCAGTGGGCGGGGGGGCTATGAGCAGTTCTTC. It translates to CSGRGGYEQFF.